This T cell receptor beta chain is from a study of naive and memory T cell subsets. General study results and limits: In CD4 and CD8 cells, diversity dropped from naive through EMRA. Naive repertoires, especially CD8, held a few larger clonotypes, possibly memory cells re-expressing CD45RA.

Alpha and beta libraries were amplified separately from the second PCR onward. Overnight CMV lysate stimulation of fresh PBMCs defined donor CMV status by CD4+ IFNgamma. Four subsets defined by CD45RA and CD27 were sorted after CD3, CD4, CD8 and live/dead staining. Trimming shortened V by 0 bases and J by 1 base, and 7 bases separated the two germline ends. The CDR3 covers 14 residues. CDR1 is GTSNPN, CDR2 SVGIG, per germline (reference sequence). Two oligonucleotides, mixed equimolar, formed the beta constant-region primer covering TRBC1 and TRBC2. Ligated cDNA was amplified by four rounds of PCR with nested alpha and beta constant-region primers and SP2. One entry per CDR3 protein, called by TCRdb with MiXCR from the UMI-ligation and nested PCR reads. The sample lists 150,000 or so distinct CDR3 sequences; over 20% were seen once. This clonotype was picked up one time. Its antigen is currently unknown.

The sequenced sample consisted of naive CD4+ T cells from blood. The genes are TRBV30 and TRBJ1-5; no clear D gene. This receptor was identified in a human donor in good health. The CDR3: CAWSVLQSNQPQHF. Here the CDR3 DNA reads TGTGCCTGGAGTGTACTACAGAGCAATCAGCCCCAGCATTTT.